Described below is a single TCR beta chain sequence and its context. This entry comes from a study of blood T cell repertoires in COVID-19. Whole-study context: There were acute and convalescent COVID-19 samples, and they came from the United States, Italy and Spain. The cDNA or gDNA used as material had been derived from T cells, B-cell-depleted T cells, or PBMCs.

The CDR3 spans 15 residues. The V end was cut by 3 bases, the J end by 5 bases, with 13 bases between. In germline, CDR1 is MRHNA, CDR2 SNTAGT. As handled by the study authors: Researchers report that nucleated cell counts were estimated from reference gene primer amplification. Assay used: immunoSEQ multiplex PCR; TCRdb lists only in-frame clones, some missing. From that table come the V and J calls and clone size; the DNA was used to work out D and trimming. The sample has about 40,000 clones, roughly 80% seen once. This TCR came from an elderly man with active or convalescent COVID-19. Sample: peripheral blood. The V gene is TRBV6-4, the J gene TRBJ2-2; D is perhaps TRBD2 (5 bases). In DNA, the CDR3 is TGTGCCAGCAGTGAAGGAGGAACTGGGACCGGGGAGCTGTTTTTT. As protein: CASSEGGTGTGELFF.